This T cell receptor (beta chain) appears in the sequencing data of a study of cytomegalovirus exposure and HLA in healthy donors. Findings and caveats of the study: For most subjects, TCR beta sequences were reported to predict HLA-A and HLA-B alleles with accuracy. It was confirmed in vitro that a few of the CMV-associated chains were specific for CMV antigens. Later analysis found that TCR beta chains associated with HLA were more clonally expanded than other, equally common chains.

Trimming removed 0 bases at V and 6 bases at J, with 3 bases between. The CDR3 is 13 residues long. Germline assignment: CDR1 SEHNR and CDR2 FQNEAQ (reference sequence). 60 Vbeta and 13 Jbeta primers were used in PCR. Here immunoSEQ multiplex PCR was the method, and the copy in TCRdb shows in-frame clones only, minus some. The sample shows around 110,000 clones, 65% to 80% of them seen only once. The donors gave bone marrow, and they were healthy. Worth noting for this clone: The antigen is undetermined.

Sequenced material: PBMCs. The sequence came from a woman aged 50 to 60 in good health and CMV-seropositive. The chain joins TRBV7-9 to TRBJ1-6; D is undetermined. CDR3 nucleotide sequence: TGTGCCAGCAGCTTAGCCGGTAATTCACCCCTCCACTTT. As protein: CASSLAGNSPLHF.